Reported below is one TCR beta chain. The CDR3 runs to 14 residues. The junction had 4 bases not matched to a gene; V was cut back by 6 bases and J by 6 bases. Per germline, CDR1 LNHDA and CDR2 SQIVND (reference sequence). Assay used: immunoSEQ multiplex PCR; TCRdb lists only in-frame clones, some missing. The repertoire has about 79,000 clones, 85% to 95% of them found once; the top ten carry 0.26%. The data belong to a study of technical replicates of blood from a handful of donors. The genes are TRBV19 and TRBJ1-5; 11 bases fit TRBD1. The sequencing input was T cells isolated from PBMCs. This receptor was taken from a human donor in good health. The CDR3: CASSGTGGGQPQHF. The CDR3 region has the DNA TGTGCCAGTAGCGGGACAGGGGGAGGTCAGCCCCAGCATTTT.